The rows below give T cell receptor beta chains drawn from one sample of a study of blood T cell repertoires in COVID-19. Measured with immunoSEQ multiplex PCR; TCRdb has only the in-frame clones, and not every one. The table includes about 160,000 clones, about 81% detected once. Sequencing input: PBMCs or T cells enriched from blood (not recorded which). The receptors come from a man in his forties or fifties who had recovered from COVID-19. Each CDR3 is given with its conserved first and last residue. A D gene is named only where the DNA matches it firmly. Some rows mark clone size as missing; the rest say once, few, many or name a class of expanded clone.

cdr3_aa cdr3_nt j_call clone_size d_call v_call
CASSLAGLAGGTDTQYF TGTGCCAGCAGCTTGGCTGGACTAGCGGGGGGCACAGATACGCAGTATTTT TRBJ2-3 NA TRBD2 TRBV5-4
CASSQPGLAGGGTDTQYF TGCGCCAGCAGCCAACCGGGACTAGCGGGGGGGGGCACAGATACGCAGTATTTT TRBJ2-3 NA TRBD2 TRBV4-1
CASSVGQNQPQHF TGTGCCAGCAGTGTGGGACAGAATCAGCCCCAGCATTTT TRBJ1-5 NA TRBD1 TRBV12-3/TRBV12-4
CASSPFLNTEAFF TGTGCCAGCAGCCCCTTCCTGAACACTGAAGCTTTCTTT TRBJ1-1 NA NA TRBV14
CASSQVLGTARGETQYF TGTGCCAGCAGCCAAGTACTCGGGACAGCCAGAGGGGAGACCCAGTACTTC TRBJ2-5 NA TRBD1 TRBV3-1/TRBV3-2
CASSFSGAPYNEQFF TGTGCCAGCAGCTTTTCAGGGGCCCCTTACAATGAGCAGTTCTTC TRBJ2-1 NA NA TRBV7-2
CASSPRDRYSPLHF TGTGCCAGTAGTCCCCGGGACAGATATTCACCCCTCCACTTT TRBJ1-6 NA TRBD1 TRBV19
CASTERGPSETQYF TGTGCCAGCACCGAAAGGGGGCCAAGCGAGACCCAGTACTTC TRBJ2-5 NA TRBD1 TRBV2
CASSHPGTNSYNEQFF TGTGCCAGCAGCCACCCCGGGACTAACTCCTACAATGAGCAGTTCTTC TRBJ2-1 NA TRBD2 TRBV4-2
CASSYSERPLNEQYF TGTGCCAGCAGTTACTCTGAGCGGCCCCTAAACGAGCAGTACTTC TRBJ2-7 many NA TRBV6-5
CASSPWDMNNSPLHF TGTGCCAGCAGCCCCTGGGACATGAATAATTCACCCCTCCACTTT TRBJ1-6 few NA TRBV13
CASSATVSPTTYEQYF TGTGCCAGCAGCGCGACGGTTTCTCCGACTACCTACGAGCAGTACTTC TRBJ2-7 NA NA TRBV7-9
CASSELRAPYGYTF TGTGCCAGCAGTGAATTGAGGGCCCCTTATGGCTACACCTTC TRBJ1-2 many NA TRBV6-1
CAISGTRETGELFF TGTGCCATCAGTGGGACTAGAGAAACCGGGGAGCTGTTTTTT TRBJ2-2 once TRBD2 TRBV10-3
CASSQESLSGGFANTGELFF TGTGCCAGCAGCCAAGAGAGCCTTAGCGGGGGGTTTGCGAACACCGGGGAGCTGTTTTTT TRBJ2-2 NA TRBD2 TRBV3-1/TRBV3-2
CASSQGEGGYEQYF TGTGCCAGCAGCCAAGGCGAGGGGGGGTACGAGCAGTACTTC TRBJ2-7 few NA TRBV14
CSVVIEGAEYEQYF TGCAGCGTTGTAATTGAGGGGGCTGAGTACGAGCAGTACTTC TRBJ2-7 NA TRBD1 TRBV29-1
CASSPGAGQGRTSNQPQHF TGTGCCAGCAGCCCCGGCGCGGGACAGGGGAGGACAAGCAATCAGCCCCAGCATTTT TRBJ1-5 NA TRBD1 TRBV7-8
CASSRQGAGEQYF TGTGCCAGCAGTCGACAGGGGGCGGGCGAGCAGTACTTC TRBJ2-7 NA TRBD1 TRBV2
CASSLERGDEKLFF TGTGCCAGCAGCTTGGAAAGGGGTGATGAAAAACTGTTTTTT TRBJ1-4 NA NA TRBV5-4
CASSLRGSGYTF TGTGCCAGCAGTTTAAGAGGTTCTGGCTACACCTTC TRBJ1-2 NA NA TRBV12-3/TRBV12-4
CASKQALNTEAFF TGCGCCAGCAAACAGGCTCTGAACACTGAAGCTTTCTTT TRBJ1-1 NA NA TRBV5-1
CSVKSSTGGTEAFF TGCAGCGTCAAATCCTCGACAGGGGGCACTGAAGCTTTCTTT TRBJ1-1 NA TRBD1 TRBV29-1
CASSIVGGTGGTEAFF TGTGCCAGTAGTATAGTTGGCGGGACAGGGGGCACTGAAGCTTTCTTT TRBJ1-1 NA TRBD1 TRBV19
CASVNSDNYGYTF TGTGCCAGCGTGAACAGTGATAACTATGGCTACACCTTC TRBJ1-2 NA NA TRBV19
CAWSVRGIGQGQIYGYTF TGTGCCTGGAGTGTGAGGGGGATTGGACAGGGCCAAATCTATGGCTACACCTTC TRBJ1-2 NA TRBD1 TRBV30
CASSMAGNGEQYF TGTGCCAGCAGCATGGCAGGGAACGGCGAGCAGTACTTC TRBJ2-7 NA NA TRBV11-2
CASSAGTGVYGYTF TGTGCCAGCAGCGCGGGGACAGGTGTCTATGGCTACACCTTC TRBJ1-2 NA TRBD1 TRBV6-5
CASSTPREGNFYEQYF TGTGCCAGCAGTACCCCCCGGGAGGGGAACTTCTACGAGCAGTACTTC TRBJ2-7 NA TRBD2 TRBV2
CASHPQVKSYNEQFF TGTGCCAGCCACCCACAGGTGAAATCCTACAATGAGCAGTTCTTC TRBJ2-1 NA NA TRBV5-6
CASSLFPQGMAYNEQFF TGTGCCAGCAGTCTCTTCCCCCAGGGAATGGCCTACAATGAGCAGTTCTTC TRBJ2-1 NA NA TRBV27
CASRRGTGGGYTF TGTGCCAGCAGGCGCGGGACAGGGGGTGGCTACACCTTC TRBJ1-2 once NA TRBV12-1
CASSGTGDGNTEAFF TGTGCCAGTAGCGGGACAGGGGACGGGAACACTGAAGCTTTCTTT TRBJ1-1 NA TRBD1 TRBV19
CASSFLRDNSPLHF TGTGCCAGCAGCTTTCTGAGGGATAATTCACCCCTCCACTTT TRBJ1-6 NA NA TRBV27
CASSLSEASRGELFF TGTGCCAGCAGCCTCTCCGAGGCTAGCCGCGGGGAGCTGTTTTTT TRBJ2-2 NA NA TRBV7-2
CASSVDGSGYEQYF TGTGCCAGCAGCGTAGATGGTAGCGGCTACGAGCAGTACTTC TRBJ2-7 NA NA TRBV9
CASRMDRNTGELFF TGTGCCAGCAGAATGGACAGGAACACCGGGGAGCTGTTTTTT TRBJ2-2 NA NA TRBV6-4
CASSHPGQAYEQYF TGTGCCAGCAGCCACCCGGGACAAGCCTACGAGCAGTACTTC TRBJ2-7 NA NA TRBV7-9
CASSSQAYNSPLHF TGTGCCAGCAGTTCCCAAGCTTATAATTCACCCCTCCACTTT TRBJ1-6 NA NA TRBV6-5
CASSSDRGYGYTF TGTGCCAGCAGCTCGGACAGGGGATATGGCTACACCTTC TRBJ1-2 NA TRBD1 TRBV11-2
CASSEGRARGTEAFF TGTGCCAGCAGCGAAGGTAGGGCCCGGGGCACTGAAGCTTTCTTT TRBJ1-1 NA NA TRBV9
CASSTRENSGNTIYF TGTGCCAGCAGCACCCGGGAAAACTCTGGAAACACCATATATTTT TRBJ1-3 NA NA TRBV6-5
CASSPPETRGTDTQYF TGTGCCAGCTCACCACCAGAGACTAGGGGCACAGATACGCAGTATTTT TRBJ2-3 NA NA TRBV18
CASRRRTGASTNEKLFF TGTGCCAGCAGGCGACGGACAGGCGCTAGTACTAATGAAAAACTGTTTTTT TRBJ1-4 NA TRBD1 TRBV27
CASSRARRSGNTIYF TGTGCCAGCAGCCGGGCACGCAGGTCTGGAAACACCATATATTTT TRBJ1-3 NA NA TRBV3-1/TRBV3-2
CASVQLSNRPEQYF TGTGCCAGCGTTCAATTATCAAACAGACCCGAGCAGTACTTC TRBJ2-7 NA NA TRBV2
CASSQQGDREQFF TGTGCCAGCAGCCAACAAGGGGATAGAGAGCAGTTCTTC TRBJ2-1 NA NA TRBV4-2
CAISESTRVYGYTF TGTGCCATCAGTGAGTCGACGAGGGTTTACGGCTACACCTTC TRBJ1-2 NA NA TRBV10-3
CASSLVRSSGGHEQFF TGTGCCAGCAGCTTAGTTAGGTCTAGCGGGGGCCATGAGCAGTTCTTC TRBJ2-1 once TRBD2 TRBV11-2
CASSIRTGGNTIYF TGTGCCAGCAGCATACGGACAGGGGGAAACACCATATATTTT TRBJ1-3 NA TRBD1 TRBV7-6
CASSPSEREQFF TGTGCCAGCAGTCCCTCCGAGCGTGAGCAGTTCTTC TRBJ2-1 many NA TRBV12-3/TRBV12-4
CAWEGAGGGVDEQFF TGTGCCTGGGAAGGGGCTGGCGGGGGCGTGGATGAGCAGTTCTTC TRBJ2-1 NA NA TRBV30
CASSFPQGIGTEAFF TGTGCCAGCAGCTTCCCACAGGGTATAGGCACTGAAGCTTTCTTT TRBJ1-1 few NA TRBV7-9
CASSFVDRPNYGYTF TGTGCCAGCAGTTTCGTTGACAGACCTAACTATGGCTACACCTTC TRBJ1-2 NA NA TRBV27